This T cell receptor beta chain was sequenced in a study of blood T cell repertoires in COVID-19. Produced via immunoSEQ multiplex PCR; TCRdb's table is partial and in-frame only. The table lists fewer than 400,000 clones, around 90% of them singletons. This TCR was sampled from a man in his sixties who had recovered from COVID-19. Sequenced input: PBMCs or T cells enriched from blood (not recorded which).

Here the CDR3 reads CASSLVVAGTYEQYF. The CDR3 coding sequence is TGTGCCAGCAGCTTAGTGGTAGCGGGAACCTACGAGCAGTACTTC. The chain couples TRBV7-9 to TRBJ2-7; 8 nucleotides match TRBD2. The V gene end was trimmed by 1 base and the J gene end by 2 bases; junction bases not matched to a gene: 4. Looked up from germline, CDR1 is SEHNR and CDR2 is FQNEAQ (reference sequence). The CDR3 consists of 15 residues.